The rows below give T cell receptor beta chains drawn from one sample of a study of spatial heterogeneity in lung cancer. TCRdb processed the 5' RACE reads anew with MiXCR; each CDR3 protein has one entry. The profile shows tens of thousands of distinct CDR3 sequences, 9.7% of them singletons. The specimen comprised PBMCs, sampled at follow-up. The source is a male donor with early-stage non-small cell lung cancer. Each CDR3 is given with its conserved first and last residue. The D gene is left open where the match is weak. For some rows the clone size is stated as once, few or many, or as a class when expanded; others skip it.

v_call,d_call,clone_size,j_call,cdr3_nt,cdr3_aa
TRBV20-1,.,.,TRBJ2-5,TGCAGTGGGGTAGAGGGGATGGAGACCCAGTACTTC,CSGVEGMETQYF
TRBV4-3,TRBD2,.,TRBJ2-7,TGCGCCAGCAGCCAAGGACTAGCGGGCCCCTACGAGCAGTACTTC,CASSQGLAGPYEQYF
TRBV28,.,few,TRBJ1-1,TGTGCCAGCAGTTTATTGGAATCAGTTGCTGAAGCTTTCTTT,CASSLLESVAEAFF
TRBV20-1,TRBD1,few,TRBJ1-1,TGCAGTGCTGGGGACAGGGGGCAGGTTGAAGCTTTCTTT,CSAGDRGQVEAFF
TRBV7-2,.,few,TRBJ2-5,TGTGCCAGCAGCTCCAGGGGGGCATATGAGACCCAGTACTTC,CASSSRGAYETQYF
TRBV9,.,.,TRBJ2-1,TGTGCCAGCAGCGCCGGGTCTAACAATGAGCAGTTCTTC,CASSAGSNNEQFF
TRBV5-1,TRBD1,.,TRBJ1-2,TGCGCCAGCAGCGGCCGGGACAGGGGCGACTACACCTTC,CASSGRDRGDYTF
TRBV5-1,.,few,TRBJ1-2,TGCGCCAGCAGCTCGGACATTGGATCTAACTATGGCTACACCTTC,CASSSDIGSNYGYTF
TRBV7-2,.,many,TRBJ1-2,TGTGCCAGCAGCTTAGCAGGTGGTGGGCGAGGCTATGGCTACACCTTC,CASSLAGGGRGYGYTF
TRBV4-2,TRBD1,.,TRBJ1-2,TGTGTCAGCAGCCCGGGACAGGGGATCAATGGCTACACCTTC,CVSSPGQGINGYTF
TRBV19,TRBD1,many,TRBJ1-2,TGTGCCAGTAGTATTTCCGGGACAGCCCATGGCTACACCTTC,CASSISGTAHGYTF
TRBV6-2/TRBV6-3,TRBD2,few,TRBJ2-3,TGTGCCAGCAGTTTGGTAGCGGGGGGTAAAGATACGCAGTATTTT,CASSLVAGGKDTQYF
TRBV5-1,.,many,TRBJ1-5,TGCGCCAGCAGCCCTACAGGGAATCAGCCCCAGCATTTT,CASSPTGNQPQHF
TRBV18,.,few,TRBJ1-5,TGTGCCAGCTCACCAGACAGGTCTAATCAGCCCCAGCATTTT,CASSPDRSNQPQHF
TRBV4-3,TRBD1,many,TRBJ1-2,TGCGCCAGCAGCCAAGATCAGGGGGCCTCTAACTATGGCTACACCTTC,CASSQDQGASNYGYTF
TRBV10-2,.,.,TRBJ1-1,TGCGCCAGCAGCCCCAGTTCCCCTGAAGCTTTCTTT,CASSPSSPEAFF
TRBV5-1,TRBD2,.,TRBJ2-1,TGCGCCAGCAACCCGGGACTAGCGGGGGGGTTTGGTGAGCAGTTCTTC,CASNPGLAGGFGEQFF
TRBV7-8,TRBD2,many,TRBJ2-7,TGTGCCAGCAGCCCACGAATAGCGGGGCCATTCTACGAGCAGTACTTC,CASSPRIAGPFYEQYF
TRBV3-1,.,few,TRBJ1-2,TGTGCCAGCAGCCCAGGGGCCTTCTATGGCTACACCTTC,CASSPGAFYGYTF
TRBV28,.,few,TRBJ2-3,TGTGCCAGCAGTTTAGACGCTGGATCAGATACGCAGTATTTT,CASSLDAGSDTQYF
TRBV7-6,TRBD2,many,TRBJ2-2,TGTGCCAGCACCCGCGGCGGGGGAACGAACACCGGGGAGCTGTTTTTT,CASTRGGGTNTGELFF
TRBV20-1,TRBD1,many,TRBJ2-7,TGCAGTGCTAGAGATTGGACAGGACTTTCGAACGAGCAGTACTTC,CSARDWTGLSNEQYF
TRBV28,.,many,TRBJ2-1,TGTGCCAGCAGTTTAAGGGAGGACCGTCAGTTCTTC,CASSLREDRQFF
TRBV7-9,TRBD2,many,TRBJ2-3,TGTGCCAGCTTCTCGCCGGGGGGGATTGACACAGATACGCAGTATTTT,CASFSPGGIDTDTQYF
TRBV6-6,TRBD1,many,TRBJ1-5,TGTGCCAGCAAAGACAGGGGGAATCAGCCCCAGCATTTT,CASKDRGNQPQHF
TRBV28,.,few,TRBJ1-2,TGTGCCAGCAGCTTCCCCTCGACGGAGGGCTACACCTTC,CASSFPSTEGYTF
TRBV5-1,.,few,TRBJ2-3,TGCGCCAGCACCGCTGCCGGGTATAGCACAGATACGCAGTATTTT,CASTAAGYSTDTQYF
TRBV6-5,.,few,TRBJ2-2,TGTGCCAGCAGCCCTCTCACCGGGGAGCTGTTTTTT,CASSPLTGELFF
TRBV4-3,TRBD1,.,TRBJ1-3,TGCGCCAGCAGCTTACAGGGGTCTGGAAACACCATATATTTT,CASSLQGSGNTIYF
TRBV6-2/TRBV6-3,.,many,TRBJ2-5,TGTGCCAGCAGTCCGGGACACAGGACCCAGTACTTC,CASSPGHRTQYF
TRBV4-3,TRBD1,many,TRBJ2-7,TGCGCCAGCAGCCCGCAGGACAGGGGATACTACGAGCAGTACTTC,CASSPQDRGYYEQYF
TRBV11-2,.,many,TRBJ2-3,TGTGCCAGCAGCCCGCGGGGCACAGATACGCAGTATTTT,CASSPRGTDTQYF
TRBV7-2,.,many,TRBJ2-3,TGTGCCAGCAGCTCGGGACAAACGGGGGTCTTAGATACGCAGTATTTT,CASSSGQTGVLDTQYF
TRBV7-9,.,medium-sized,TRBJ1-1,TGTGCCAGCAGCCCGGACTTCGGTGAAGCTTTCTTT,CASSPDFGEAFF
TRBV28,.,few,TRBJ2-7,TGTGCCAGCAGTTTATCTCGCTACGAGCAGTACTTC,CASSLSRYEQYF
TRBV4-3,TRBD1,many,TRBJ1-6,TGCGCCAGCAGCCTATTACGACAGGGGAGTTCACCCCTCCACTTT,CASSLLRQGSSPLHF
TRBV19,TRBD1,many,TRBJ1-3,TGTGCCAGTACCTTCCGGACAGGGTCTGGAAACACCATATATTTT,CASTFRTGSGNTIYF
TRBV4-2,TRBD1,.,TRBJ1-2,TGTGCCAGCAGCCAAGATTTAGGGGACAGGTCCTATGGCTACACCTTC,CASSQDLGDRSYGYTF
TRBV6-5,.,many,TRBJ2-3,TGTGCCAGCAGTTACTCGCTCGGGTCAACGAGGTTCCCTAGCGCAGATACGCAGTATTTT,CASSYSLGSTRFPSADTQYF
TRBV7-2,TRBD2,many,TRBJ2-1,TGTGCCAGCAGCTCTTCTGGCGGGGGGAAGTTCTTC,CASSSSGGGKFF
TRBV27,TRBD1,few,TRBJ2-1,TGTGCCAGCAGTTTTGGGACAGGTTATGAGCAGTTCTTC,CASSFGTGYEQFF
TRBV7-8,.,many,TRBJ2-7,TGTGCCAGCAGCTTAGCGCGGACTTCTGCCTACGAGCAGTACTTC,CASSLARTSAYEQYF
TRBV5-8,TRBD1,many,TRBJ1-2,TGTGCCAGCAGCTTGGGACAGGGGTTGTATGGCTACACCTTC,CASSLGQGLYGYTF
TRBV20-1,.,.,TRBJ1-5,TGCAGTGCTAGAGATTTGCAGGGACGAAATAGCAATCAGCCCCAGCATTTT,CSARDLQGRNSNQPQHF
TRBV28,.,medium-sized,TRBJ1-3,TGTGCCAGCAGTCTACAGGTCTCTGGAAACACCATATATTTT,CASSLQVSGNTIYF
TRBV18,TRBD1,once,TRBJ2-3,TGTGCCAGCTCACCAAGAGAGACAGGGGCAGCAGATACGCAGTATTTT,CASSPRETGAADTQYF
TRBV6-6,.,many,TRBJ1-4,TGTGCCAGCAGAAAACAGGGCCGTAATGAAAAACTGTTTTTT,CASRKQGRNEKLFF
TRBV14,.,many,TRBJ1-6,TGTGCCAGCAGCCTTGTCGAAGAGGCTAATTCACCCCTCCACTTT,CASSLVEEANSPLHF
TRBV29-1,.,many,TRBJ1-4,TGCAGCGTTGAAGGGGGCGGTGGTGAAAAACTGTTTTTT,CSVEGGGGEKLFF
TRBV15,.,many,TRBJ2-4,TGTGCCACCGCTCGGGCGGCAGCCAAAAACATTCAGTACTTC,CATARAAAKNIQYF
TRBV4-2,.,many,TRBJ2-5,TGTGCCAGCAGCCAACCCGCCCCAGGGAGTTACCAAGAGACCCAGTACTTC,CASSQPAPGSYQETQYF
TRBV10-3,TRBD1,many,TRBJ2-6,TGTGCCATCAGGGGGACAGGGGGTAATCGGGCTGGGGCCAACGTCCTGACTTTC,CAIRGTGGNRAGANVLTF
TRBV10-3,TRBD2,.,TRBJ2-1,TGTGCCATCAGCCAGGGACTAGCGGGGGGAAATGAGCAGTTCTTC,CAISQGLAGGNEQFF
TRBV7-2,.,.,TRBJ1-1,TGTGCCAGCAGCTTAGTGTTCCCTGTTGCTTTCTTT,CASSLVFPVAFF